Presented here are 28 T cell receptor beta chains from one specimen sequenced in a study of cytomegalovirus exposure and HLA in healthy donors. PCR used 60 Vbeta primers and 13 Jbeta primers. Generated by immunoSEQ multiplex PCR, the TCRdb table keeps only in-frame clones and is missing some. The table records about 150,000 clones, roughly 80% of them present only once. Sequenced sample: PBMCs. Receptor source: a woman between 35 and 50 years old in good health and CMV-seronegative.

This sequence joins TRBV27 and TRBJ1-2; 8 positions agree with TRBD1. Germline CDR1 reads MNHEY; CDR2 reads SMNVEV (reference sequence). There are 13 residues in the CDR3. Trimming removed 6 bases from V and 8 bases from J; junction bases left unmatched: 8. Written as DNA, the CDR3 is TGTGCCAGCAGGACGGACAGGGAGAAGGGCTACACCTTC. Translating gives CASRTDREKGYTF.

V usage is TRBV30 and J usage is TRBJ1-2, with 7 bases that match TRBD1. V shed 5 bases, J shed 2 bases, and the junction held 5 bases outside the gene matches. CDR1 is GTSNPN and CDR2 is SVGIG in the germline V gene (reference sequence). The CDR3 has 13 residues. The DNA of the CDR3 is TGTGCCTGGCGCGGACAGGCAAACTATGGCTACACCTTC. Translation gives CAWRGQANYGYTF.

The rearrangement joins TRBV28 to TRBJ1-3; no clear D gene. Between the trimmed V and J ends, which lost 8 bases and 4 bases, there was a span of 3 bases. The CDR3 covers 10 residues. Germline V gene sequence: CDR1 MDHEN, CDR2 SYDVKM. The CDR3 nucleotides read TGTGCCAGCCAGGGAAACACCATATATTTT. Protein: CASQGNTIYF.

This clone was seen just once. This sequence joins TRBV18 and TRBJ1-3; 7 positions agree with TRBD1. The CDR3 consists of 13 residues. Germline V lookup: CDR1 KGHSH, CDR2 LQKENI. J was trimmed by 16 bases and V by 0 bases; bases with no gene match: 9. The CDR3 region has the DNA TGTGCCAGCTCACCACCGGGGACAGCGTTTGGGTATTTT. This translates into CASSPPGTAFGYF.

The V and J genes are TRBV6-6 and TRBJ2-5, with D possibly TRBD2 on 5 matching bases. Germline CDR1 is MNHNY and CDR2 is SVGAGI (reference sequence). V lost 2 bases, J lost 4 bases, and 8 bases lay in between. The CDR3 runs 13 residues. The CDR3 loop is CASSYGRVETQYF. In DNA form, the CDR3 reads TGTGCCAGCAGTTACGGGCGGGTAGAGACCCAGTACTTC.

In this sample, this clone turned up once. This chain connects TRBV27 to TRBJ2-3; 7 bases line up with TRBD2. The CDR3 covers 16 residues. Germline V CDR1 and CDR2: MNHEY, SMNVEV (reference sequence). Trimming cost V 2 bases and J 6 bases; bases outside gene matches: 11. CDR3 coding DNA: TGTGCCAGCAGTTTAAGGCGCACGGGGGGAGCGGATACGCAGTATTTT. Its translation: CASSLRRTGGADTQYF.

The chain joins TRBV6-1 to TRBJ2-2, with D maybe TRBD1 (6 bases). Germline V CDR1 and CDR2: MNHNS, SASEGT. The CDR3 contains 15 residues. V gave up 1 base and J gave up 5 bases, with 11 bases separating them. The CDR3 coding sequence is TGTGCCAGCAGTGAAGGACAGGTCTTGACCGGGGAGCTGTTTTTT. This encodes CASSEGQVLTGELFF.

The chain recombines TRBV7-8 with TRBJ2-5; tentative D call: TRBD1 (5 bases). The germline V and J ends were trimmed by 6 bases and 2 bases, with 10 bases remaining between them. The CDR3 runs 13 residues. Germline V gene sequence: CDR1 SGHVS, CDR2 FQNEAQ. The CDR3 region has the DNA TGTGCCAGCAGGACAGCGACTCAAGAGACCCAGTACTTC. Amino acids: CASRTATQETQYF.

The CDR3 DNA follows: TGTGCCAGCAGCTTGGGGTGGGGGACTTCCTACGAGCAGTACTTC. Residues: CASSLGWGTSYEQYF. V and J are TRBV27 and TRBJ2-7; tentatively, D is TRBD2 (6 bases). Germline V gives CDR1 MNHEY, CDR2 SMNVEV (reference sequence). The CDR3 length is 15 residues. V lost 6 bases and J lost 1, with 16 bases in between.

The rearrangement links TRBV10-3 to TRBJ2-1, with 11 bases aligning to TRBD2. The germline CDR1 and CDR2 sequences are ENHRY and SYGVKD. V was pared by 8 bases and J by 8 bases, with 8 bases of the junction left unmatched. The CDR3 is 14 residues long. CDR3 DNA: TGTGCCATCGGTGCGACTAGCGGGGTGGATGAGCAGTTCTTC. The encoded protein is CAIGATSGVDEQFF.

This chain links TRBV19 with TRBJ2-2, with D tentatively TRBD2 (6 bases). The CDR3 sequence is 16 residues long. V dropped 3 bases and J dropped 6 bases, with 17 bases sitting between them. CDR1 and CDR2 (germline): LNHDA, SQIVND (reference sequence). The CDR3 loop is CASSIMRGAPAGELFF. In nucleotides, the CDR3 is TGTGCCAGTAGTATCATGCGGGGAGCCCCCGCCGGGGAGCTGTTTTTT.

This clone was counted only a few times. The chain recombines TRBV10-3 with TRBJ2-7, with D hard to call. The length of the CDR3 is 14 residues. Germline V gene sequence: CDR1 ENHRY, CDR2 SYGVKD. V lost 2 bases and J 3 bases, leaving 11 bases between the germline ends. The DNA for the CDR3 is TGTGCCATCAGTGAGGGATACCAGCGCTACGAGCAGTACTTC. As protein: CAISEGYQRYEQYF.

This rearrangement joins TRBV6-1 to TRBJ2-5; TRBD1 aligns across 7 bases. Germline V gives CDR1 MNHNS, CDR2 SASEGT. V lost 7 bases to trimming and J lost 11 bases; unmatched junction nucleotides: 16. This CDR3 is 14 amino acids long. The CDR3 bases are TGTGCCAGCACGATTTACAGGGACAGCTGGGAGCAGTACTTC. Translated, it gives CASTIYRDSWEQYF.

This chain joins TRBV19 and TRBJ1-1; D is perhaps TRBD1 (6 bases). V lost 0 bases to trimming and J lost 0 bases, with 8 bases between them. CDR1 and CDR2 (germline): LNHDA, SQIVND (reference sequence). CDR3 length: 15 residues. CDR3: CASSIDQGMNTEAFF. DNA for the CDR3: TGTGCCAGTAGTATAGACCAGGGGATGAACACTGAAGCTTTCTTT.

In DNA form, the CDR3 reads TGTGCCACCAGCAGAGATTCCGGGACTAGCTTTGAGACCCAGTACTTC. Protein: CATSRDSGTSFETQYF. The J gene is TRBJ2-5, the V gene TRBV15; 9 nucleotides align to TRBD2. V shed 0 bases, J shed 5 bases, and the junction held 7 bases outside the gene matches. CDR1 is LNHNV and CDR2 is YYDKDF in the germline V gene (reference sequence). The CDR3 length is 16 residues.

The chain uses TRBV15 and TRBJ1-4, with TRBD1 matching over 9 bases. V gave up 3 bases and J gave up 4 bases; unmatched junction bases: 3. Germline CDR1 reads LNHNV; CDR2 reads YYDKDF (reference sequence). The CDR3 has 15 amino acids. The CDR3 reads CATSSATGGNEKLFF. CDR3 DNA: TGTGCCACCAGCAGCGCGACAGGGGGTAATGAAAAACTGTTTTTT.

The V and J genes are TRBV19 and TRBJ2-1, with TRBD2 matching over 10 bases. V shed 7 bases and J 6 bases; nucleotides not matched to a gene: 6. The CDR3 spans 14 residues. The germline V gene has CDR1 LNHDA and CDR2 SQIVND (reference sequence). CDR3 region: CASKREGLFNEQFF. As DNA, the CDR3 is TGTGCCAGTAAGCGGGAGGGCCTTTTCAATGAGCAGTTCTTC.

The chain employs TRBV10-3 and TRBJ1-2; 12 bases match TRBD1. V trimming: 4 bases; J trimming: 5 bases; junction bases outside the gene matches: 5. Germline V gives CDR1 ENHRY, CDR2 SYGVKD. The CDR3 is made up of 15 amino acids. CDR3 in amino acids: CAISGGQGAGYGYTF. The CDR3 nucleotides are TGTGCCATCAGTGGGGGACAGGGGGCTGGGTATGGCTACACCTTC.

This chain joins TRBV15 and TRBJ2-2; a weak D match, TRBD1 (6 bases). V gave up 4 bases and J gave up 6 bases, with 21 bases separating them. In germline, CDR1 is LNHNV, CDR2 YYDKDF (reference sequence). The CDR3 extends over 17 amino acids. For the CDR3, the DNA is TGTGCCACCAGCACATCTCAGGGGCCGAGCGTACCCGGGGAGCTGTTTTTT. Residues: CATSTSQGPSVPGELFF. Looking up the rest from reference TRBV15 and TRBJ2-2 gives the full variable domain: DAMVIQNPRYQVTQFGKPVTLSCSQTLNHNVMYWYQQKSSQAPKLLFHYYDKDFNNEADTPDNFQSRRPNTSFCFLDIRSPGLGDTAMYLCATSTSQGPSVPGELFFGEGSRLTVL.

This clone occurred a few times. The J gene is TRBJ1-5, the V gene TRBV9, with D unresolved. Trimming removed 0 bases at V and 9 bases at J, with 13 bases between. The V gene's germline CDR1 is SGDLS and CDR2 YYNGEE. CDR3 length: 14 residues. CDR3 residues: CASSVAPGGRPQHF. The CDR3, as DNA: TGTGCCAGCAGCGTAGCTCCAGGAGGAAGGCCCCAGCATTTT.

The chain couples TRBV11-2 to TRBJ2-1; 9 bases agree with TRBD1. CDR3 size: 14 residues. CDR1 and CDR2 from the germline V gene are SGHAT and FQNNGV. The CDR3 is CAVTGTGSDNEQFF. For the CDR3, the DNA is TGTGCAGTCACTGGGACAGGGTCCGACAATGAGCAGTTCTTC.

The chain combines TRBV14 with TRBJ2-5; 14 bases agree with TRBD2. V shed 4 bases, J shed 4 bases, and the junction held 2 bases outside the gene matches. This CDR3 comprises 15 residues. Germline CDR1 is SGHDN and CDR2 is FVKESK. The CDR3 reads CASSRGLAGVETQYF. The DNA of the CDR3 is TGTGCCAGCAGCCGGGGACTAGCGGGAGTAGAGACCCAGTACTTC.

The CDR3 spells CASSERGSGRAYEQFF. The CDR3 DNA reads as TGTGCCAGCAGTGAACGGGGTAGCGGGAGGGCCTATGAGCAGTTCTTC. This chain connects TRBV6-1 to TRBJ2-1, with 11 bases that match TRBD2. Germline CDR1 is MNHNS and CDR2 is SASEGT. The J segment lost 8 bases and the V segment lost 2 bases, leaving 8 bases of the junction unmatched. This CDR3 spans 16 amino acids.

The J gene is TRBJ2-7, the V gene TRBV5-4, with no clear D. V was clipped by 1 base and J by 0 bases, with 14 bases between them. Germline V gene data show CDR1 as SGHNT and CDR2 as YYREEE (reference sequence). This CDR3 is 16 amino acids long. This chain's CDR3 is CASSLFGRVSSYEQYF. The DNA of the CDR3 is TGTGCCAGCAGCTTGTTCGGTCGGGTTAGCTCCTACGAGCAGTACTTC.

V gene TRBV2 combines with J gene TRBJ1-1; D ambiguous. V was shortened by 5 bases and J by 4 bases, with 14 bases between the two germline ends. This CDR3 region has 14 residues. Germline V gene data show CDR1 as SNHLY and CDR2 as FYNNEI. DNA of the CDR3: TGTGCCAGCAGTCCCGAGGATCTCGCCACTGAAGCTTTCTTT. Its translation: CASSPEDLATEAFF.

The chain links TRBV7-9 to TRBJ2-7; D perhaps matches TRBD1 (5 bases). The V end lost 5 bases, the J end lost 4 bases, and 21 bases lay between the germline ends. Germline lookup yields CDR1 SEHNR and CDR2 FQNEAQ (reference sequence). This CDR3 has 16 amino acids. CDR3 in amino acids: CASSPSQGAIGYEQYF. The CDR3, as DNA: TGTGCCAGCAGCCCGAGCCAAGGGGCGATCGGGTACGAGCAGTACTTC.

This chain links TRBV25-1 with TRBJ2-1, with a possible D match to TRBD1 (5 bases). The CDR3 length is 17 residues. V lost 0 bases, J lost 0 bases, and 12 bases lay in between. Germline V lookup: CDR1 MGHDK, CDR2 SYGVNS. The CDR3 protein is CASSEYKGRSSYNEQFF. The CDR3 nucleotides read TGTGCCAGCAGTGAATATAAGGGGCGGAGCTCCTACAATGAGCAGTTCTTC.

CDR3 bases: TGCGCCAGCAGCCGTTGGACTAGCCGGGTGGGGGAGACCCAGTACTTC. It translates to CASSRWTSRVGETQYF. The J gene is TRBJ2-5, the V gene TRBV5-1, with TRBD2 matching 8 bases. This CDR3 is 16 amino acids long. V shed 4 bases, J shed 5 bases, and the junction held 13 bases outside the gene matches. Germline CDR1 SGHRS, CDR2 YFSETQ. Drawing the rest from reference TRBV5-1 and TRBJ2-5, the complete variable domain is KAGVTQTPRYLIKTRGQQVTLSCSPISGHRSVSWYQQTPGQGLQFLFEYFSETQRNKGNFPGRFSGRQFSNSRSEMNVSTLELGDSALYLCASSRWTSRVGETQYFGPGTRLLVL.